Presented here are 10 T cell receptor beta chains from one specimen sequenced in a study of post-analysis software for immune sequencing data. Study observations and caveats: The study found TRBV5-6, TRBV5-1 and TRBV20-1 among 4 or 5 TRBV segments more frequent in patients than controls.

Unique molecular identifiers were carried by the TCR beta cDNA libraries. From the PCR reads, TCRdb called clonotypes with MiXCR, one entry per CDR3 protein. Among a few hundred thousand distinct CDR3 sequences listed, nearly 45% were seen once. Their antigen targets remain unknown. Sequences were obtained from blood. The receptors derive from a girl aged 10-17 years with multiple sclerosis.

Turning to this clonotype: At one end the junction does not follow the germline gene, possibly because of a read error. The chain uses TRBV27 and TRBJ2-7; D is possibly TRBD2 (6 bases). Germline V CDR1 and CDR2: MNHEY, SMNVEV (reference sequence). The CDR3 is 14 amino acids. CDR3 bases: TGTGCCAACAGTAGATTACGGGAGCTCTACGAGCAGTACTTC. Translation: CANSRLRELYEQYF.

The rearrangement joins TRBV10-3 to TRBJ2-3; 12 nucleotides line up with TRBD2. Germline V lookup: CDR1 ENHRY, CDR2 SYGVKD. Losses at the gene ends were 5 bases for V and 6 bases for J; bases not matched to a gene: 9. The CDR3 has 16 amino acids. The CDR3 spells CAISRRLAGDVDTQYF. CDR3 nucleotides: TGTGCCATCAGTAGGAGACTAGCGGGAGACGTGGATACGCAGTATTTT.

V is TRBV20-1 and J is TRBJ2-7, with 7 nucleotides matching TRBD1. Judging by the DNA end, TRBJ2-5 fits better; the J call may be wrong. The germline V gene has CDR1 DFQATT and CDR2 SNEGSKA (reference sequence). CDR3 length equals 16 residues. CDR3 DNA sequence: TGCAGTGCTAGACCAAGGGACAGCCCCTATGGGGAGACCCAGTACTTC. Protein sequence: CSARPRDSPYGETQYF.

This clonotype has a handful of counts. The chain is built from TRBV24-1 and TRBJ2-5; possibly TRBD2 for D (7 bases). Looked up from germline, CDR1 is KGHDR and CDR2 is SFDVKD. The germline V and J ends were trimmed by 12 bases and 4 bases, with 20 bases remaining between them. The CDR3 totals 14 residues. The CDR3 DNA follows: TGTGCCCCAACCGATAGGGGGGGCAGAGAGACCCAGTACTTC. Translating it yields CAPTDRGGRETQYF.

The V and J genes are TRBV27 and TRBJ1-1, with D perhaps matching TRBD1 (6 bases). CDR1 is MNHEY and CDR2 is SMNVEV in the germline V gene (reference sequence). The germline V and J ends were trimmed by 5 bases and 3 bases, with 16 bases remaining between them. The CDR3 extends over 15 amino acids. CDR3 region: CASSLSTRGDTEAFF. The CDR3 DNA follows: TGTGCCAGCAGTCTCTCGACCAGGGGAGACACTGAAGCTTTCTTT.

This clonotype was detected a few times. V gene TRBV27 combines with J gene TRBJ2-3, with TRBD2 identical over 7 bases. Germline V lookup: CDR1 MNHEY, CDR2 SMNVEV (reference sequence). CDR3 length: 15 residues. Germline trimming cut 1 base from V and 7 bases from J; bases unmatched to any gene: 8. For the CDR3, the DNA is TGTGCCAGCAGTTTATTATCACGGGAGGTAAATACGCAGTATTTT. It specifies CASSLLSREVNTQYF.

This clonotype was observed a few times. J is TRBJ2-7 and V is TRBV12-3 or TRBV12-4; either TRBD1 or TRBD2 may supply D (5 bases each). Trimming shortened V by 7 bases and J by 0 bases, and 16 bases separated the two germline ends. This CDR3 is built from 15 residues. CDR3 coding DNA: TGTGCCAGCATCCCGGGACCCCGGAGCTCCTACGAGCAGTACTTC. This encodes CASIPGPRSSYEQYF.

This clonotype came up a few times. The chain has TRBV7-9 and TRBJ2-7; the D call may be TRBD1 or TRBD2 (5 bases each). Germline V CDR1 and CDR2: SEHNR, FQNEAQ (reference sequence). V lost 1 base, J lost 2 bases, and 15 bases lay in between. This CDR3 region has 16 residues. The CDR3 loop reads CASSLVSGRDPYEQYF. CDR3 coding DNA: TGTGCCAGCAGCTTAGTTTCGGGACGGGATCCCTACGAGCAGTACTTC.

The chain combines TRBV7-2 with TRBJ2-1; a weak D match, TRBD2 (6 bases). The CDR3 is 12 amino acids. Germline CDR1 reads SGHTA; CDR2 reads FQGNSA. Trimming shortened V by 6 bases and J by 9 bases, and 12 bases separated the two germline ends. The CDR3 is CASRRLGFEQFF. CDR3 bases: TGTGCCAGCAGGAGACTAGGGTTTGAGCAGTTCTTC.

The chain joins TRBV5-1 to TRBJ2-5; TRBD1 aligns across 9 bases. The J segment lost 4 bases and the V segment lost 2 bases, leaving 6 bases of the junction unmatched. The CDR3 spans 15 residues. Looked up from germline, CDR1 is SGHRS and CDR2 is YFSETQ. The CDR3 is CASSLSGQGRETQYF. For the CDR3, the DNA is TGCGCCAGCAGCTTATCGGGACAGGGACGAGAGACCCAGTACTTC.